This T cell receptor (beta chain) was sequenced for a study of blood T cells in healthy people across ages. Study-wide results and limits: Roughly linearly, TCR beta diversity per million T cells fell as age increased.

Germline V gene sequence: CDR1 SGHDT, CDR2 YYEEEE. This CDR3 comprises 18 residues. With 0 bases removed from V and 0 bases from J, the gap between germline ends came to 16 bases. A second PCR of roughly 7 to 11 cycles used a sample-barcoded 5' primer and a J-beta primer mix. MiXCR was run by TCRdb on the 5' RACE reads, yielding one entry per CDR3 protein. The table shows some 760,000 distinct CDR3 sequences, with 25% occurring only once. In its sample, this clonotype was seen a few times. Antigen unknown. Investigators took roughly 10 milliliters of peripheral blood from every donor. Per sample, at least 5 micrograms of total RNA were extracted. The same data also contributed to another study, on T cells of mothers and their children. This second study says: A slight, non-significant increase in overlap was found for related mother-child pairs relative to unrelated pairs.

The TCR originated in a boy aged 5-17 years in good health. J is TRBJ2-1 and V is TRBV5-6; D is unresolved. The sequenced sample consisted of blood. Here the CDR3 reads CASSLGVVGYSSYNEQFF. The CDR3 nucleotides read TGTGCCAGCAGCTTGGGGGTAGTTGGATATAGCTCCTACAATGAGCAGTTCTTC.